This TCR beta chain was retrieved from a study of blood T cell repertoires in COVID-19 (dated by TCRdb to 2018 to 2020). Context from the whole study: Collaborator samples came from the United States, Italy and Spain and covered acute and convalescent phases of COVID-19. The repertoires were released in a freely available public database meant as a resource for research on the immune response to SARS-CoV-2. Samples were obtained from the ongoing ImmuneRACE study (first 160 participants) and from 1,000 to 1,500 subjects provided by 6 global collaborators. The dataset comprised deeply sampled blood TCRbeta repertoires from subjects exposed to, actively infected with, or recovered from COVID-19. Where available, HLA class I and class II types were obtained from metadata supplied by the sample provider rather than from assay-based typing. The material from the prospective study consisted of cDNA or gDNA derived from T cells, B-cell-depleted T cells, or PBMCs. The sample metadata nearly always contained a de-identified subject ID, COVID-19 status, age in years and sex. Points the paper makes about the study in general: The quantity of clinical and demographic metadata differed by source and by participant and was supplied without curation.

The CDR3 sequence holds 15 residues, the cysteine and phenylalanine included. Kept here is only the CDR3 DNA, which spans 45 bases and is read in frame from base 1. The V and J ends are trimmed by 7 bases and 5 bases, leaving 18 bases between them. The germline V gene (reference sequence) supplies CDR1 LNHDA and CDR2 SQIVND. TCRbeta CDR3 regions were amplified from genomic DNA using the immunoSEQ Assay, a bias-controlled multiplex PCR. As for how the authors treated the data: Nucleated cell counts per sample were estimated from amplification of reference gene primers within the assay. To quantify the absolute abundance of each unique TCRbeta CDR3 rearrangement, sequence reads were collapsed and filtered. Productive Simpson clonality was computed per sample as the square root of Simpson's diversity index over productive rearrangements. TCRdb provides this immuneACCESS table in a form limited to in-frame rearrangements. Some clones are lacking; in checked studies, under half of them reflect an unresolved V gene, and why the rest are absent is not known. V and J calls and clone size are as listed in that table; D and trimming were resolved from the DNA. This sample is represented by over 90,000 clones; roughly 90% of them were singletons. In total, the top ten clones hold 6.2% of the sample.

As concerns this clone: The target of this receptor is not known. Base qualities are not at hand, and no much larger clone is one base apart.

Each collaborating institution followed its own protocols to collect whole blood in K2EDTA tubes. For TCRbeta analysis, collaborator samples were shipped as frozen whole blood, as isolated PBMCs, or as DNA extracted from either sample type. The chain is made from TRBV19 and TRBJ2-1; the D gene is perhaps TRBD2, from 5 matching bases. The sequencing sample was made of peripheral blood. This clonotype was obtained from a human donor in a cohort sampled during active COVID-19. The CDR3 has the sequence CASKKRGGRDNEQFF. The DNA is TGTGCCAGTAAAAAGCGCGGCGGGCGCGACAATGAGCAGTTCTTC.